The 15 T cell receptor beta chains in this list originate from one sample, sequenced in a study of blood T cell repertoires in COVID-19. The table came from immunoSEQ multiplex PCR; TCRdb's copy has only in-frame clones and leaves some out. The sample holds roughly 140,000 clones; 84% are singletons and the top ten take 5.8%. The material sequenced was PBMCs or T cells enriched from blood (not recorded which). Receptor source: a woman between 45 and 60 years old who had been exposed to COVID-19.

The CDR3 bases are TGTGCCAGCAGCTTAGGGGGACAGGGGGTTTATGGCTACACCTTC. It codes for CASSLGGQGVYGYTF. V and J are TRBV13 and TRBJ1-2; 11 bases are a match to TRBD1. With V trimmed by 0 bases and J by 5 bases, 2 bases remained unmatched. This CDR3 spans 15 amino acids. In germline, CDR1 is PRHDT, CDR2 FYEKMQ (reference sequence).

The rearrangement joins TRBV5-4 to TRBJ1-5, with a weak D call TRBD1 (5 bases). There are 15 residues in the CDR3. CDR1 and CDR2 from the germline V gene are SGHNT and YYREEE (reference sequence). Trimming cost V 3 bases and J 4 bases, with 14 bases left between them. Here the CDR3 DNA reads TGTGCCAGCAGCTGGGGAGGGACGGTAAATCAGCCCCAGCATTTT. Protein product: CASSWGGTVNQPQHF.

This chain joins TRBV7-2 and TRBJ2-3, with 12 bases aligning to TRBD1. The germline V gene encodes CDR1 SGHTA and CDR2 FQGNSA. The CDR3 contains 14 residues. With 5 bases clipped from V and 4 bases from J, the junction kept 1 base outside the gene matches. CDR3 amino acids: CASSGTGGPDTQYF. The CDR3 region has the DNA TGTGCCAGCAGCGGGACAGGGGGCCCAGATACGCAGTATTTT.

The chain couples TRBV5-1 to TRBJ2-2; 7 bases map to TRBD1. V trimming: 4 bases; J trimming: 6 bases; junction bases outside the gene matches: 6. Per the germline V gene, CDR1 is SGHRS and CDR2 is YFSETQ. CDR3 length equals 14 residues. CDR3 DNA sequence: TGCGCCAGCAGCCGGACAGGTTCCCCCGGGGAGCTGTTTTTT. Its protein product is CASSRTGSPGELFF.

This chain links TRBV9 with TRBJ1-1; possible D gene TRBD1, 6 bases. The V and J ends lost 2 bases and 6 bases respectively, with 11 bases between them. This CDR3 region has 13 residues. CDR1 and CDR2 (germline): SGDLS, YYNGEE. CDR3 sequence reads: CASSVLGTSEAFF. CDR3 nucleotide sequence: TGTGCCAGCAGCGTCCTAGGGACATCTGAAGCTTTCTTT.

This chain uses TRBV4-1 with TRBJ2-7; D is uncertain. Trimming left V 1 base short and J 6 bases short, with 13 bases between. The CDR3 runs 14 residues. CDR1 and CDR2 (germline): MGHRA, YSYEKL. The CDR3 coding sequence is TGCGCCAGCAGCCAAGGCTCCCAGGTTCCCGAGCAGTACTTC. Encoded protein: CASSQGSQVPEQYF.

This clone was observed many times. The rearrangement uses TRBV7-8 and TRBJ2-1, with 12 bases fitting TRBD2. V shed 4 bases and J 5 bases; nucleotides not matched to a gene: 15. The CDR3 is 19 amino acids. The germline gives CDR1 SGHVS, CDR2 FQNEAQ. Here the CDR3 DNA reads TGTGCCAGCAGCTCGAGACTAGCGGGAGAGGGGGCAGTCAACAATGAGCAGTTCTTC. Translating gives CASSSRLAGEGAVNNEQFF.

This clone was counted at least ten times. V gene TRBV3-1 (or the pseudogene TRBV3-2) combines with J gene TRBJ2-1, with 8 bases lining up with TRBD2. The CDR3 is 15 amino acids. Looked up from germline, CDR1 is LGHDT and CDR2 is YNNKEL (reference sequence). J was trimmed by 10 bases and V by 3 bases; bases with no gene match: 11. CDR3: CASSQRAGGTGEQFF. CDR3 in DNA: TGTGCCAGCAGCCAGAGGGCGGGGGGCACGGGGGAGCAGTTCTTC.

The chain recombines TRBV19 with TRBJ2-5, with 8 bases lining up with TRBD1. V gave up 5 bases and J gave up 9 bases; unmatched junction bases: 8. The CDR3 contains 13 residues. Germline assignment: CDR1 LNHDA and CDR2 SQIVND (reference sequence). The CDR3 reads CASSEGQATAQYF. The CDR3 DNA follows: TGTGCCAGTAGTGAGGGACAGGCGACGGCCCAGTACTTC.

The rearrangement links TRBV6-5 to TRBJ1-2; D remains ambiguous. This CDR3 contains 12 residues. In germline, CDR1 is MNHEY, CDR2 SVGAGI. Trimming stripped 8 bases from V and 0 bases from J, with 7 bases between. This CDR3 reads CASGGTNYGYTF. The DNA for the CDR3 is TGTGCCAGCGGCGGGACTAACTATGGCTACACCTTC.

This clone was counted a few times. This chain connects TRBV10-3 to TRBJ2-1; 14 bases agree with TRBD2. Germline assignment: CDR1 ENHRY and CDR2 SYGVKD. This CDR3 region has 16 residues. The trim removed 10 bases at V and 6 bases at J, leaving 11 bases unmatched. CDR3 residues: CATRGGTSGSPNEQFF. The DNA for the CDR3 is TGTGCCACCCGGGGTGGGACTAGCGGGAGCCCCAATGAGCAGTTCTTC.

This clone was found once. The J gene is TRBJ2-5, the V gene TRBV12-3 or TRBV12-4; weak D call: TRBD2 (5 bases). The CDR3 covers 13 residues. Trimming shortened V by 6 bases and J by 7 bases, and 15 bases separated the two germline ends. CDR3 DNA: TGTGCCAGCAGCCACGGAGGCGTCGGGACCCAGTACTTC. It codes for CASSHGGVGTQYF.

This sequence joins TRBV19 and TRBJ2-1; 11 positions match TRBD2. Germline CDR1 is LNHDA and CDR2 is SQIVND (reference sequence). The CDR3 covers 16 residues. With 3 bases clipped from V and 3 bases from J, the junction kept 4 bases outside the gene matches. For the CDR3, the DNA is TGTGCCAGTAGTATCGCGGGGACTAGCGGCTACAATGAGCAGTTCTTC. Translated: CASSIAGTSGYNEQFF.

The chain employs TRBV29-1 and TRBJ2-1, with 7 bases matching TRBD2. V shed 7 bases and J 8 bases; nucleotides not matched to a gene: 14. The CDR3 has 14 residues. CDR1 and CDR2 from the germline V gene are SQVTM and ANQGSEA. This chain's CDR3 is CSGSTSKELDEQFF. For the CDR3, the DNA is TGCAGCGGATCGACTAGCAAGGAATTAGATGAGCAGTTCTTC.

The CDR3 DNA sequence: TGTGCCAGCAGCACCCGGGGGACCCCAGTGAACACCGGGGAGCTGTTTTTT. Residues: CASSTRGTPVNTGELFF. This chain uses TRBV9 with TRBJ2-2; the D gene is possibly TRBD2 (6 bases). The V end lost 4 bases, the J end lost 1 base, and 17 bases lay between the germline ends. This CDR3 has 17 residues. Germline lookup yields CDR1 SGDLS and CDR2 YYNGEE.